One and the same sample provided the 4 T cell receptor beta chains below, sequenced in a study of cytotoxic CD8 clonotypes in ibrutinib-treated CLL. Profiled with immunoSEQ multiplex PCR; TCRdb holds only in-frame clones, not every one. The sample consists of under 200,000 clones, around 84% of them appearing once. The sequencing used PBMCs, collected after 12 months of ibrutinib treatment. These receptors all stem from a human donor with chronic lymphocytic leukemia.

This chain links TRBV30 with TRBJ2-3; perhaps TRBD1 as D (5 bases). CDR1 is GTSNPN and CDR2 is SVGIG in the germline V gene (reference sequence). The ends were cut back, 1 base at V and 3 bases at J, with 14 bases in the middle. The CDR3 is 15 residues long. The CDR3 nucleotides are TGTGCCTGGAGTGGGAAAGGGGTGGGGACAGATACGCAGTATTTT. This translates into CAWSGKGVGTDTQYF.

The V call is TRBV2, the J call TRBJ2-3, with D tentatively TRBD1 or TRBD2 (6 bases each). Trimming left V 8 bases short and J 5 bases short, with 20 bases between. Germline CDR1 SNHLY, CDR2 FYNNEI. CDR3 length: 15 residues. The CDR3 reads CASSLRGRMRDTQYF. In DNA, the CDR3 is TGTGCCAGCTCTCTCCGGGGGCGAATGAGAGATACGCAGTATTTT.

A single count supports this clone. This chain links TRBV9 with TRBJ2-1, with TRBD2 matching 9 bases. The germline gives CDR1 SGDLS, CDR2 YYNGEE. Trimming cost V 4 bases and J 0 bases; bases outside gene matches: 14. This CDR3 is 19 amino acids long. The CDR3 loop reads CASSTPQRGVGSSYNEQFF. CDR3 nucleotide sequence: TGTGCCAGCAGCACTCCACAGCGGGGGGTGGGGAGCTCCTACAATGAGCAGTTCTTC.

This clone showed up just once. Other DNA sequences in this specimen translate into the identical CDR3. The V gene is TRBV30, the J gene TRBJ2-7; D ambiguous. This CDR3 is 11 amino acids long. Germline V gene data show CDR1 as GTSNPN and CDR2 as SVGIG (reference sequence). V was trimmed by 2 bases and J by 4 bases, leaving 6 bases between them. The CDR3 is CAWSLRYEQYF. The CDR3 nucleotides read TGTGCCTGGAGTCTCAGATACGAGCAGTACTTC.